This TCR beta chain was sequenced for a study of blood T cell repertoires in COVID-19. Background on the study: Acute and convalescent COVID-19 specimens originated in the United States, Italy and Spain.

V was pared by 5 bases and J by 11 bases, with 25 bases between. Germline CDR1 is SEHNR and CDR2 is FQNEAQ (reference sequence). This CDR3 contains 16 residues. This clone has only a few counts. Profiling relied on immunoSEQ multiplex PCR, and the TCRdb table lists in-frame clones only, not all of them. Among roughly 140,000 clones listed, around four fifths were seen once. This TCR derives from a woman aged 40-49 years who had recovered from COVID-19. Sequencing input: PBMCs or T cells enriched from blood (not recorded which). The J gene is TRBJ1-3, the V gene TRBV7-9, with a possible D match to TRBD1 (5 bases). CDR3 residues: CASSHTSRAEALAIYF. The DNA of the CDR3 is TGTGCCAGCAGCCATACGTCCAGGGCGGAAGCTCTCGCCATATATTTT.